The source of this T cell receptor beta chain is a study of cytomegalovirus exposure and HLA in healthy donors. Study context: There were under 130 million unique TCR beta sequences, drawn from approximately 180 million T cells, in an earlier analysis. The study, taken as a whole, reports: Later work showed greater clonal expansion in HLA-associated TCR beta chains than in equally common others.

Note on this clone: Its antigen is unknown.

PCR used 60 Vbeta primers and 13 Jbeta primers. Sequenced by immunoSEQ multiplex PCR; TCRdb stores in-frame clones only, minus some. The sample has some 200,000 clones, around 74% seen once. V lost 1 base to trimming and J lost 6 bases; unmatched junction nucleotides: 6. This CDR3 comprises 14 residues. From germline, CDR1 is SGHRS and CDR2 YFSETQ. The sequence was collected from a female donor in good health and CMV-seronegative. The specimen was PBMCs. This chain uses TRBV5-1 with TRBJ2-7, with 8 bases matching TRBD2. The CDR3 reads CASSLTAGVSEQYF. The CDR3 region has the DNA TGCGCCAGCAGCTTGACAGCGGGGGTGAGCGAGCAGTACTTC.